This T cell receptor beta chain was captured in a study of T cell responses to AZD1222 COVID-19 vaccine. Whole-study results and caveats: There were vaccine-associated CD4 TCRs across spike, dominant at 160-218 and 743-854.

The data were produced by immunoSEQ multiplex PCR, yet TCRdb's version contains in-frame clones alone and is incomplete. The sample shows roughly 160,000 clones, 88% of them seen only once. In the case of this clone: Its matching antigen is unknown.

The receptor was derived from an adult in good health. The source was peripheral blood, collected on day 0 of AZD1222 vaccination.

The CDR3 loop is CASSPAGVTSGNTIYF. DNA of the CDR3: TGTGCCAGCTCACCAGCAGGAGTAACATCTGGAAACACCATATATTTT. The J gene is TRBJ1-3, the V gene TRBV18; D gene ambiguous. From germline, CDR1 is KGHSH and CDR2 LQKENI. V was pared by 2 bases and J by 1 base, with 12 bases between. The CDR3 runs 16 residues.